This T cell receptor (beta chain) was sequenced for a study of blood T cell repertoires in COVID-19. Looking at the study overall: T cells, B-cell-depleted T cells, or PBMCs provided the cDNA or gDNA that served as material.

Per the germline V gene, CDR1 is LNHDA and CDR2 is SQIVND (reference sequence). The CDR3 consists of 15 residues. Trimming took off 3 bases at V and 13 bases at J, with 22 bases between the two ends. Produced via immunoSEQ multiplex PCR; TCRdb's table is partial and in-frame only. The top ten clones hold 8% to 13% of a sample with roughly 97,000 clones, approximately 80% of them seen once. Material: peripheral blood. The origin of this receptor is a man in his 70s with acute or convalescent COVID-19. The rearrangement links TRBV19 to TRBJ1-5; D is unresolved. This CDR3 reads CASSISQLTSSPQHF. In nucleotides, the CDR3 is TGTGCCAGTAGTATCAGTCAACTAACATCCAGCCCACAGCATTTT.